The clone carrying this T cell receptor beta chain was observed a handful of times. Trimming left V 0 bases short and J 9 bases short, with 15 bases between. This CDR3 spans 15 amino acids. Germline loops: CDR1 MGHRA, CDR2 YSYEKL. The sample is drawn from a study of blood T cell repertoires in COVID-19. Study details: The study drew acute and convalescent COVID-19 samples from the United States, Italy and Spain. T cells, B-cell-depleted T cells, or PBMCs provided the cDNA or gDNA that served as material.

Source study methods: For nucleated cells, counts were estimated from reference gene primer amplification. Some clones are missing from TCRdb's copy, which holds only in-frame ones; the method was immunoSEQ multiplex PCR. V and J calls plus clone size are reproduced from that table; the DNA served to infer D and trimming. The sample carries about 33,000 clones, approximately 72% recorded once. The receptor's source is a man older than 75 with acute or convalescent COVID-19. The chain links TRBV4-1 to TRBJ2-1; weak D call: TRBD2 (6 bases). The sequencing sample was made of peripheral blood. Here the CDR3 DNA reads TGCGCCAGCAGCCAAGAGGCGGGGCCCTCAGGTGAGCAGTTCTTC. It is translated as CASSQEAGPSGEQFF.